This T cell receptor (beta chain) derives from a study of cytomegalovirus exposure and HLA in healthy donors (dated 2017 in TCRdb). General notes on the study: According to a later analysis, the approximately 130 validation repertoires were produced on the same platform as the approximately 610 repertoires of the first cohort. The study aimed to test whether signatures of past pathogen exposure could be identified by cataloging public T cell receptors. A separate validation cohort of 100 to 150 different subjects was used in addition to the roughly 670-subject first cohort. To predict cytomegalovirus infection status, the study brought together high-throughput TCR immunosequencing, statistical association of individual TCRs with disease status, and machine learning.

Turning to this clone: Its antigen is unknown. Per-base quality was not reported, and no clone a single base away is much larger than it.

Donors formed part of the validation cohort, which comprised 120 subjects and was distinct from the first cohort of under 850 subjects. CDR1 SGHRS and CDR2 YFSETQ were looked up in the germline V gene. Trimming accounts for 3 bases at V and 2 bases at J, while the number of junction bases matched to no gene is 5. The CDR3 holds 15 amino acids from the cysteine to the phenylalanine. Of the read, only the CDR3 DNA is kept; its 45 bases are in frame from base 1. The library was obtained by the immunoSEQ multiplex PCR assay. For the original study's pipeline: A statistical classification framework was developed to diagnose cytomegalovirus status using the catalog of TCR beta chain sequences. Imported from immuneACCESS, the table was reduced by TCRdb to in-frame sequences with V and J called. These copies leave out some clones; in studies compared against another copy, an unresolved V gene accounts for under half, and the cause of the remainder is not known. For V, J and clone size, that table is used; D and trimming come from the DNA. The table for this sample lists roughly 200,000 clones; roughly 77% of them were counted only once. Together, the top ten hold 0.95% to 1.5% of the sample.

Overall study results and their limits: Most TCR sequences were seen in very few donors, while some public TCRs were found in many individuals. In both the original and validation cohorts, the classifier was reported to diagnose cytomegalovirus status with high specificity and sensitivity. In a later analysis, TCRs clustered in the first cohort were found to also tend to co-occur in the roughly 130 validation repertoires, with about 93% of cluster scores above 0. In the study, some 180 TCR beta chains were listed as associated with cytomegalovirus. The authors suggested that the approach could potentially be extended to other disease states and immunological phenotypes. Three of the identified cytomegalovirus-associated TCR beta chains were confirmed in vitro to be specific for cytomegalovirus antigens. A later analysis lacked HLA typing for the validation cohort, so it scored co-occurrence in that cohort across all 120 repertoires.

The sequence links TRBV5-1 to TRBJ2-3; 8 bases in the middle match TRBD2. Sequencing input: PBMCs. The sequence was collected from a woman in her thirties in good health and CMV-seronegative. The DNA sequence reads TGCGCCAGCAGCTACGGACTAGCCGACACAGATACGCAGTATTTT. This codes for CASSYGLADTDTQYF.